This entry lists 3 T cell receptor beta chains sequenced from one sample in a study of early T cells in non-severe SARS-CoV-2 infection (dated by TCRdb to about 2021). Preparation of the library involved 5' RACE. TCRdb shows the sequencer as NextSeq 500. The public reads were reanalyzed by TCRdb: fastp trimming at Q25, MiXCR alignment, in-frame beta chains only. Entries that share a CDR3 protein sequence are merged under the most common genes and DNA. The sample data list around 78,000 distinct CDR3 sequences, and over 9% of these were observed just once. Over 6% of the sample is in the top ten clones. Sequencing used whole blood, obtained at baseline. These TCRs come from an adult who was a healthcare worker with PCR-confirmed SARS-CoV-2 infection or an uninfected control (not recorded which).

This clonotype was seen repeatedly, ten times or more. The chain couples TRBV18 to TRBJ2-1; weak D call: TRBD2 (6 bases). Between the trimmed V and J ends, which lost 6 bases and 15 bases, there was a span of 15 bases. Germline V lookup: CDR1 KGHSH, CDR2 LQKENI. The CDR3 sequence is 11 residues long. CDR3 coding DNA: TGTGCCAGCTCGCCGGGACTTGACTTGTTCTTC. This gives the protein CASSPGLDLFF.

This clonotype has at least ten counts. This rearrangement joins TRBV11-3 to TRBJ1-3; unclear D gene. V was shortened by 3 bases and J by 0 bases, with 9 bases between the two germline ends. CDR3 size: 15 residues. CDR1 and CDR2 (germline): SGHNT, YENEEA. CDR3 nucleotide sequence: TGTGCCAGCAGCTTCGAACGGAACTCTGGAAACACCATATATTTT. It translates to CASSFERNSGNTIYF.

The table lists this clonotype with a few counts. V gene TRBV7-2 combines with J gene TRBJ1-1; 7 nucleotides align to TRBD1. Germline CDR1 is SGHTA and CDR2 is FQGNSA. The V gene end was trimmed by 11 bases and the J gene end by 1 base; junction bases not matched to a gene: 16. The CDR3 loop spans 16 amino acids. CDR3 nucleotides: TGTGCCCGGGGGAGGGCGGAGGGGGCTTGGAACACTGAAGCTTTCTTT. Translating gives CARGRAEGAWNTEAFF.